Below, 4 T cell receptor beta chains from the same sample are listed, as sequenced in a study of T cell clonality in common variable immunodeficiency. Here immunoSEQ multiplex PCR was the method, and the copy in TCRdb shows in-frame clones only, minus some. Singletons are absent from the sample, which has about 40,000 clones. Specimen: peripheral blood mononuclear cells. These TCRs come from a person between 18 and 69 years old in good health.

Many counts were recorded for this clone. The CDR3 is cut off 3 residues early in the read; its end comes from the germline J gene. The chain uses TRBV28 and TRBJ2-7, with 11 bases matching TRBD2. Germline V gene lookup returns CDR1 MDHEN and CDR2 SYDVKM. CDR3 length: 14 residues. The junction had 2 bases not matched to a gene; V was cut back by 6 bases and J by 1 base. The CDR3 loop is CASRTSGSSYEQYF. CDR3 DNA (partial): TGTGCCAGCAGAACTAGCGGGAGTTCCTACGAG.

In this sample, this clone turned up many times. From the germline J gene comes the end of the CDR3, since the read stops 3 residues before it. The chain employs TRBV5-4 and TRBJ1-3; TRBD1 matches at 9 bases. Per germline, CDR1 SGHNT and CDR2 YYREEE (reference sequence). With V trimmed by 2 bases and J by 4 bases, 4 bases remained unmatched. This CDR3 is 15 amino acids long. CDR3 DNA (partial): TGTGCCAGCAGCTTCACAGGGGGCGCCGGAAACACC. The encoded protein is CASSFTGGAGNT. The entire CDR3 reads CASSFTGGAGNTIYF.

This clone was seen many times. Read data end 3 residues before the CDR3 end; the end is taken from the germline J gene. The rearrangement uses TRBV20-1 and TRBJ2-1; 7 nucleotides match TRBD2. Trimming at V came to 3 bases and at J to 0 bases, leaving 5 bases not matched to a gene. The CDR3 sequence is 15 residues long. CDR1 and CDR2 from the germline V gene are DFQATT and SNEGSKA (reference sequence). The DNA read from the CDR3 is TGCAGTGCTAGTGAGCGGGGCCGCTCCTACAATGAG. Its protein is CSASERGRSYNE. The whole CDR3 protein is CSASERGRSYNEQFF.

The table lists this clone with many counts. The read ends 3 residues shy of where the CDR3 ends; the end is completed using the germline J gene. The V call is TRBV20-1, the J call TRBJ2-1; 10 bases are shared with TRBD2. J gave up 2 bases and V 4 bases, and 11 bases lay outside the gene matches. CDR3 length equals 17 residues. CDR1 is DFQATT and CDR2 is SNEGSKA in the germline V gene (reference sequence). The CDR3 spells CSATASGSGRAYNEQFF. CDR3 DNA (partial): TGCAGTGCTACCGCTTCGGGGAGCGGGAGGGCCTACAATGAG.